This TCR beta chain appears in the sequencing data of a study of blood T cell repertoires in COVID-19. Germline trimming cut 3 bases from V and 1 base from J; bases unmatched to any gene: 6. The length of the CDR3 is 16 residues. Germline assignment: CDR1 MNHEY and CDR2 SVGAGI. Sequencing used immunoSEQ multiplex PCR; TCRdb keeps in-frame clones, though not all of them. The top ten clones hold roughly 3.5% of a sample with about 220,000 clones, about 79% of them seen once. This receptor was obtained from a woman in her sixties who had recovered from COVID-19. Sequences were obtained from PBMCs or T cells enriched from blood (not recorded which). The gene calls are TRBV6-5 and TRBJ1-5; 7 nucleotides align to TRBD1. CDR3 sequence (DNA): TGTGCCAGCAGTTATGGATACAGGGGAAGCAATCAGCCCCAGCATTTT. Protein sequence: CASSYGYRGSNQPQHF.